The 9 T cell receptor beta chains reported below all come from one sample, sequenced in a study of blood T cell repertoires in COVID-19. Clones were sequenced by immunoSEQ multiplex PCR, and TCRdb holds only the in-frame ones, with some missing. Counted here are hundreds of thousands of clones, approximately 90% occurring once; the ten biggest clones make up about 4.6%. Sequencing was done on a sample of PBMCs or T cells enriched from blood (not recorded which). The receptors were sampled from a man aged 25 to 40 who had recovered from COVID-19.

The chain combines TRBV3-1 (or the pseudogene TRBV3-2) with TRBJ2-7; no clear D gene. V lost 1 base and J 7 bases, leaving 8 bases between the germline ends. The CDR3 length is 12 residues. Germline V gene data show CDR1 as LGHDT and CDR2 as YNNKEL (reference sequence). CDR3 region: CASSQGPREQYF. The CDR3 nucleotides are TGTGCCAGCAGCCAAGGTCCTCGGGAGCAGTACTTC.

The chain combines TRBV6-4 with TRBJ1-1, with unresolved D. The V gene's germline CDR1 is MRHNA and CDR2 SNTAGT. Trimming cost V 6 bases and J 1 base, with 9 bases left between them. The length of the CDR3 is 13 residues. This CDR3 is CASRATENTEAFF. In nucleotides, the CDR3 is TGTGCCAGCAGAGCAACAGAGAACACTGAAGCTTTCTTT.

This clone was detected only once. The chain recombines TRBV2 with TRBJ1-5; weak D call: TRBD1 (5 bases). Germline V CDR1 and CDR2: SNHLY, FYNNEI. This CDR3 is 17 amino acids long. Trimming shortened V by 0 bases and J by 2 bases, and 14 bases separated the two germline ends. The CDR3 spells CASSEALGVIGNQPQHF. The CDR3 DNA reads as TGTGCCAGCAGTGAAGCCCTAGGGGTAATAGGCAATCAGCCCCAGCATTTT.

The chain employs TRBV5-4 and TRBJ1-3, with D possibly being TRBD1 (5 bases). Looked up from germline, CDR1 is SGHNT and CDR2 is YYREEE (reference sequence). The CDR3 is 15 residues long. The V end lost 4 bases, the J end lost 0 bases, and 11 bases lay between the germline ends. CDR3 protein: CASSPQGSSGNTIYF. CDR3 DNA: TGTGCCAGCAGCCCCCAGGGTTCCTCTGGAAACACCATATATTTT. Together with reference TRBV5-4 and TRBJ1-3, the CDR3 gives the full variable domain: ETGVTQSPTHLIKTRGQQVTLRCSSQSGHNTVSWYQQALGQGPQFIFQYYREEENGRGNFPPRFSGLQFPNYSSELNVNALELDDSALYLCASSPQGSSGNTIYFGEGSWLTVV.

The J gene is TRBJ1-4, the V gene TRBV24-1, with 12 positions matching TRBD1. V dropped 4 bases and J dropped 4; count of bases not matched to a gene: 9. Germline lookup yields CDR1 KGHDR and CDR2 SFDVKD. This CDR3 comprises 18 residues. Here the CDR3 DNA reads TGTGCCACCAGTGAATCCCCGGGACAGGGGGCAGGTAATGAAAAACTGTTTTTT. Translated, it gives CATSESPGQGAGNEKLFF.

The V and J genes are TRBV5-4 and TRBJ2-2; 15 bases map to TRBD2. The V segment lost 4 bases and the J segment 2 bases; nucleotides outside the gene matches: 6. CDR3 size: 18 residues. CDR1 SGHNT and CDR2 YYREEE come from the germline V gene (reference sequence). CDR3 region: CASSPTGLAGGNTGELFF. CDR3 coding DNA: TGTGCCAGCAGCCCAACGGGACTAGCGGGAGGTAACACCGGGGAGCTGTTTTTT. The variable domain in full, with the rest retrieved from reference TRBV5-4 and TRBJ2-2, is ETGVTQSPTHLIKTRGQQVTLRCSSQSGHNTVSWYQQALGQGPQFIFQYYREEENGRGNFPPRFSGLQFPNYSSELNVNALELDDSALYLCASSPTGLAGGNTGELFFGEGSRLTVL.

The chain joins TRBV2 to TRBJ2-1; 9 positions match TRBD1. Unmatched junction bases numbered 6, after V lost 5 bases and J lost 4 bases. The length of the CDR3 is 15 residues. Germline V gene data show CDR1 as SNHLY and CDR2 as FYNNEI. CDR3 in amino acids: CASSPGTGTYNEQFF. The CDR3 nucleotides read TGTGCCAGCAGTCCCGGGACAGGGACTTACAATGAGCAGTTCTTC.

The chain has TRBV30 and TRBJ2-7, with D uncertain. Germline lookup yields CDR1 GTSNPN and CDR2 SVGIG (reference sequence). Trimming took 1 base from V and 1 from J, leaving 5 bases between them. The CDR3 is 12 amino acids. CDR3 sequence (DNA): TGTGCCTGGAGTGGACTTTCCTACGAGCAGTACTTC. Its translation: CAWSGLSYEQYF.

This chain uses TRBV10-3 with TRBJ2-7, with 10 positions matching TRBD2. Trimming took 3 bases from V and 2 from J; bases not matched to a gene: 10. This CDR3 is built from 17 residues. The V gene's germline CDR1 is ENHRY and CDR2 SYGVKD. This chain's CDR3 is CAISDPLLAGKTYEQYF. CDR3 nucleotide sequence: TGTGCCATCAGTGATCCACTACTAGCGGGGAAAACCTACGAGCAGTACTTC.